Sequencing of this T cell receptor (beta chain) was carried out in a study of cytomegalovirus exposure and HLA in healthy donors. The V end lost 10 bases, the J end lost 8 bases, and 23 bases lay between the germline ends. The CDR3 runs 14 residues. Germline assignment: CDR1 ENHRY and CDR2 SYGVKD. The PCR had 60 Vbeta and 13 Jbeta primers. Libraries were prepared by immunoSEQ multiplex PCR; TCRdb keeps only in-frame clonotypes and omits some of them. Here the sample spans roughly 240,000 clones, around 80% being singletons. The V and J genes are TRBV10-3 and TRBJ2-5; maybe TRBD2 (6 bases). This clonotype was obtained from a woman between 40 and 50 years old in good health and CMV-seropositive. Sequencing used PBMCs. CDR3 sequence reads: CATWRGEADPTQYF. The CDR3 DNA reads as TGTGCCACCTGGAGAGGGGAGGCAGACCCAACCCAGTACTTC.